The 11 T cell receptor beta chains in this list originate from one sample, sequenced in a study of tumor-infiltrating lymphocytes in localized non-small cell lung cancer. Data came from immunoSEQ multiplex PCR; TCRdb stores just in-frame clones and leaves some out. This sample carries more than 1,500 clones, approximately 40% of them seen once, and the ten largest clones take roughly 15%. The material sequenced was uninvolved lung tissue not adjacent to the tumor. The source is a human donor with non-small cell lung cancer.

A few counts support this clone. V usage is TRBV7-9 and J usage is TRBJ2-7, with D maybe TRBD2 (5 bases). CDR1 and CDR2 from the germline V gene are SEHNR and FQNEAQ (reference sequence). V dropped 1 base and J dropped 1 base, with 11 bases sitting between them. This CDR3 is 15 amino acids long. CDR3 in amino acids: CASSLVSGKSYEQYF. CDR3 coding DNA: TGTGCCAGCAGCTTAGTTTCGGGGAAATCCTACGAGCAGTACTTC.

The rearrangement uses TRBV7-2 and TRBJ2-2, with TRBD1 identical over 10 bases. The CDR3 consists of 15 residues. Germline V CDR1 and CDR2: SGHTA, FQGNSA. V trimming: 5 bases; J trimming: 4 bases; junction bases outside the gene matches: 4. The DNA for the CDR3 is TGTGCCAGCAGCAACCGGGACAGGGGCACCGGGGAGCTGTTTTTT. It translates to CASSNRDRGTGELFF.

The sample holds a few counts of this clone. The CDR3: CASSPGQEQRYTF. DNA of the CDR3: TGTGCCAGCAGTCCCGGACAGGAACAACGCTACACCTTC. The chain is built from TRBV27 and TRBJ1-2, with 7 bases aligning to TRBD1. The CDR3 length is 13 residues. Trimming cost V 5 bases and J 9 bases; bases outside gene matches: 9. Looked up from germline, CDR1 is MNHEY and CDR2 is SMNVEV (reference sequence).

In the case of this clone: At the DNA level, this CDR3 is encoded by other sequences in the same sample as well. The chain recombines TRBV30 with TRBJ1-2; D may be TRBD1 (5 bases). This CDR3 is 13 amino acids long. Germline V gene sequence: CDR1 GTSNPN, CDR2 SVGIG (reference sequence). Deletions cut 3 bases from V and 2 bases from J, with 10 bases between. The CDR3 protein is CAWSGTVNYGYTF. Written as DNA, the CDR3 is TGTGCCTGGAGCGGGACTGTAAACTATGGCTACACCTTC.

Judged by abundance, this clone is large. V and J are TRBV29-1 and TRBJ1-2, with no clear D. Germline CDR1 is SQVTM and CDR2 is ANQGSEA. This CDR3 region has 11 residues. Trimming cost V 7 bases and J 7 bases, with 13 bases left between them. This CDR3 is CSAPALGGYTF. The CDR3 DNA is TGCAGCGCCCCGGCTCTGGGTGGCTACACCTTC.

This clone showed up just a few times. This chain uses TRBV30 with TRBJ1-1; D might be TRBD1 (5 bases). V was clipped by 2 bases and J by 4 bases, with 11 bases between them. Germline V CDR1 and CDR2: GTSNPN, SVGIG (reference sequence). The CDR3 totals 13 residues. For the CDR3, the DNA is TGTGCCTGGAGTAGGTCGGGGGGCACTGAAGCTTTCTTT. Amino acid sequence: CAWSRSGGTEAFF.

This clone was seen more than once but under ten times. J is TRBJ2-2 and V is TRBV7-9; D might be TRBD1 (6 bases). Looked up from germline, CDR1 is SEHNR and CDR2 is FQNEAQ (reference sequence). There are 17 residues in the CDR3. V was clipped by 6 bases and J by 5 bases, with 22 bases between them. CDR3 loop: CASRYYPSTGSTGELFF. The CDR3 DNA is TGTGCCAGCAGGTACTACCCTTCTACAGGGTCAACCGGGGAGCTGTTTTTT.

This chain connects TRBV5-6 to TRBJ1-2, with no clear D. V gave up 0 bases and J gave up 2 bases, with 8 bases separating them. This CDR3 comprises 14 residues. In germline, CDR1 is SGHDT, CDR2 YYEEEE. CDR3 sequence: CASSLGQRNYGYTF. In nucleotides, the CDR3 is TGTGCCAGCAGCTTGGGGCAGAGGAACTATGGCTACACCTTC. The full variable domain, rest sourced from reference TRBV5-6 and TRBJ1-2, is DAGVTQSPTHLIKTRGQQVTLRCSPKSGHDTVSWYQQALGQGPQFIFQYYEEEERQRGNFPDRFSGHQFPNYSSELNVNALLLGDSALYLCASSLGQRNYGYTFGSGTRLTVV.

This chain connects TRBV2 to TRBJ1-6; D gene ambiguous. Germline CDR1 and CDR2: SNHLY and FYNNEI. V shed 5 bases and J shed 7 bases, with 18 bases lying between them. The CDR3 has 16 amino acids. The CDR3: CASSQEGRLLNSPLHF. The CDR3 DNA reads TGTGCCAGCAGTCAGGAAGGCAGGCTTTTGAATTCACCCCTCCACTTT.

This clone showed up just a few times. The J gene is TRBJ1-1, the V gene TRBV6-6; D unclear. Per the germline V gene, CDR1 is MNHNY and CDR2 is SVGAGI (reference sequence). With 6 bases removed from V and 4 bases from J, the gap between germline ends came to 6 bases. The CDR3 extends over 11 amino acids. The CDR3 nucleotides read TGTGCCAGCAGCCAAAGCACTGAAGCTTTCTTT. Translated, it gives CASSQSTEAFF.

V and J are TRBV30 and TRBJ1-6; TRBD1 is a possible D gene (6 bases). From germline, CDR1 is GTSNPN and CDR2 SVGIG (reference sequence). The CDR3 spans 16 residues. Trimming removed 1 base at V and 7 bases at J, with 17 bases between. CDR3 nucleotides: TGTGCCTGGAGTGAATGGGGGGCCCGAAGGAATTCACCCCTCCACTTT. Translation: CAWSEWGARRNSPLHF.